The TCR beta chain under discussion was sequenced for a study of identical twins. One entry per CDR3 protein results from TCRdb running MiXCR on the 5' RACE reads. The sample yields 300,000 or so distinct CDR3 sequences, roughly 9.8% seen once. This clonotype came up a few times. Antigen specificity is unknown. The CDR3 runs 14 residues. Trimming pared 0 bases from V and 4 bases from J, leaving 9 bases between. Germline CDR1 DFQATT, CDR2 SNEGSKA (reference sequence). Study-wide findings and caveats: Conclusions rested on cross-sectional statistics rather than following the same donors.

This sample was also put to use in a study of yellow fever vaccine responses in identical twins. That work adds: Twin vaccine T cell responses reportedly seemed partly convergent, partly personalized.

This TCR was sampled from a woman under 30 in good health. The sample was CD8+ T cells sorted from blood. This chain links TRBV20-1 with TRBJ1-4; no reliable D call. In nucleotides, the CDR3 is TGCAGTGCTAGAGATAGGATAGATAATGAAAAACTGTTTTTT. This sequence encodes CSARDRIDNEKLFF.